These T cell receptor beta chains were read from a single sample in a study of blood T cell repertoires in COVID-19. This table comes from immunoSEQ multiplex PCR, and its TCRdb copy is limited to in-frame clones, with some not included. Among some 130,000 clones listed, about 92% were seen once. The specimen sequenced was peripheral blood. Receptors were obtained from a man aged 55 to 70 with COVID-19, enrolled during active disease. CDR3s include the opening cysteine and the closing phenylalanine or tryptophan. A D gene is named only where the DNA matches it firmly.

d_call j_call v_call cdr3_aa cdr3_nt
. TRBJ2-2 TRBV30 CAWSLKGVAGELFF TGTGCCTGGAGTCTTAAGGGAGTTGCCGGGGAGCTGTTTTTT
. TRBJ1-1 TRBV5-1 CASSLTGNTEAFF TGCGCCAGCAGCTTAACCGGGAACACTGAAGCTTTCTTT
. TRBJ1-5 TRBV6-5 CASSRTRNQPQHF TGTGCCAGCAGCAGGACAAGAAATCAGCCCCAGCATTTT
TRBD2 TRBJ2-2 TRBV7-9 CASSPVAGGPNTGELFF TGTGCCAGCAGCCCCGTAGCGGGAGGGCCGAACACCGGGGAGCTGTTTTTT
. TRBJ1-5 TRBV28 CASNPRRAKGNQPQHF TGTGCCAGCAATCCCCGGCGGGCGAAGGGCAATCAGCCCCAGCATTTT
TRBD1 TRBJ1-3 TRBV5-5 CASSFQNTGDGNTIYF TGTGCCAGCAGCTTCCAAAACACAGGGGATGGAAACACCATATATTTT
TRBD1 TRBJ2-7 TRBV5-6 CASSATGQGEVVHEQYF TGTGCCAGCAGCGCTACGGGACAGGGGGAAGTTGTTCACGAGCAGTACTTC
TRBD1 TRBJ2-2 TRBV5-8 CASRSGTAPLFF TGTGCCAGCAGGTCCGGGACAGCCCCTCTGTTTTTT
. TRBJ2-1 TRBV5-1 CASSPEEEIWAGDYNEQFF TGCGCCAGCAGCCCGGAGGAAGAAATCTGGGCGGGCGACTACAATGAGCAGTTCTTC
TRBD2 TRBJ2-7 TRBV5-1 CASSQQTSGSYEQYF TGCGCCAGCAGCCAGCAAACTAGCGGTTCCTACGAGCAGTACTTC